Sequencing of this T cell receptor beta chain was carried out in a study of T-cell reconstitution after alpha-beta-depleted transplantation in children. Study conclusions and caveats: The study reportedly traced alpha-beta T cells about two months after transplant to several hundred expanded graft clones.

It was with unique molecular identifiers that the TCRbeta library was prepared. From the PCR reads, TCRdb called clonotypes with MiXCR, one entry per CDR3 protein. The sample records roughly 49,000 distinct CDR3 sequences, around 9.2% being singletons. Between the trimmed V and J ends, which lost 0 bases and 0 bases, there was a span of 13 bases. This CDR3 region has 16 residues. Germline V gene sequence: CDR1 SGHRS, CDR2 YFSETQ. This clonotype was counted many times. No antigen is known for it. The chain recombines TRBV5-1 with TRBJ2-7; tentative D call: TRBD2 (5 bases). This sequence was found in a male patient between 2 and 10 years old who had a stem cell transplant for chronic granulomatous disease, so the T cells may come from the graft donor. The sample in question was PBMCs, mostly from graft donor cells, obtained 60 days after TCRalphabeta/CD19-depleted stem cell transplant. The CDR3 loop is CASSLAGSHGSYEQYF. The CDR3 nucleotides read TGCGCCAGCAGCTTGGCGGGATCGCATGGCTCCTACGAGCAGTACTTC.